The clone carrying this T cell receptor beta chain was detected many times. Its specificity is unknown. TCRdb processed the 5' RACE reads anew with MiXCR; each CDR3 protein has one entry. The top ten clones hold approximately 16% of a sample with 450,000 to 550,000 distinct CDR3 sequences, 21% of them seen once. This entry is derived from a study of T cells after yellow fever vaccination. Study conclusions and caveats: Detected again after the booster were most primary-vaccination clones, at 95% to 97% CD4 and 88% CD8.

The sample here was PBMCs, taken roughly 20 days after the first yellow fever vaccination. This receptor was obtained from a man between 18 and 29 years old who received the YFV17D yellow fever vaccine.

The CDR3 is CASSYDDPSLHF. CDR3 coding DNA: TGTGCCAGCAGTTACGATGATCCGTCCCTCCACTTT. This chain connects TRBV6-6 to TRBJ1-6; D is unresolved. The CDR3 spans 12 residues. V was clipped by 2 bases and J by 14 bases, with 10 bases between them. Per germline, CDR1 MNHNY and CDR2 SVGAGI (reference sequence).